This entry lists 26 T cell receptor beta chains sequenced from one sample in a study of control samples from healthy donors and cancer patients. Assay used: immunoSEQ multiplex PCR; TCRdb lists only in-frame clones, some missing. The profile covers 150,000 to 200,000 clones, with about 90% appearing a single time and approximately 1.4% taken by the ten largest. Sequenced sample: blood. The receptors stem from a woman aged 50 to 60 in good health.

The V call is TRBV19, the J call TRBJ2-5; 10 nucleotides match TRBD1. The V gene's germline CDR1 is LNHDA and CDR2 SQIVND (reference sequence). The CDR3 length is 15 residues. V lost 3 bases and J lost 4; bases outside the gene matches: 5. The CDR3 sequence is CASSIRDRGRETQYF. CDR3 coding DNA: TGTGCCAGTAGTATCCGCGACAGGGGGCGAGAGACCCAGTACTTC.

This chain links TRBV29-1 with TRBJ1-4, with TRBD1 identical over 7 bases. Trimming cost V 4 bases and J 4 bases; bases outside gene matches: 6. CDR3 length equals 14 residues. The germline V gene encodes CDR1 SQVTM and CDR2 ANQGSEA. The CDR3 protein is CSVALTGVNEKLFF. The CDR3 nucleotides are TGCAGCGTTGCACTTACAGGGGTTAATGAAAAACTGTTTTTT.

The rearrangement links TRBV5-1 to TRBJ2-3, with D unresolved. Germline-derived CDR1 and CDR2 are SGHRS and YFSETQ. The CDR3 runs 10 residues. The V gene lost 7 bases and the J gene lost 1 base, with 1 base spanning the gap. CDR3 loop: CASGTDTQYF. CDR3 sequence (DNA): TGCGCCAGCGGCACAGATACGCAGTATTTT.

The V and J genes are TRBV7-9 and TRBJ2-1, with a weak D call TRBD1 (5 bases). The V gene's germline CDR1 is SEHNR and CDR2 FQNEAQ (reference sequence). V was trimmed by 3 bases and J by 6 bases, leaving 18 bases between them. The CDR3 contains 16 residues. The CDR3, as DNA: TGTGCCAGCAGCTTCCGTCTCTGGGGCCGGTTCAATGAGCAGTTCTTC. It codes for CASSFRLWGRFNEQFF.

The chain recombines TRBV3-1 (or the pseudogene TRBV3-2) with TRBJ1-2, with D uncertain. Germline-derived CDR1 and CDR2 are LGHDT and YNNKEL (reference sequence). V lost 1 base and J 7 bases, leaving 10 bases between the germline ends. CDR3 length equals 13 residues. This CDR3 reads CASSQGREGGYTF. The CDR3 DNA follows: TGTGCCAGCAGCCAAGGTAGGGAAGGTGGCTACACCTTC.

The chain combines TRBV19 with TRBJ1-1, with 7 bases matching TRBD1. With 4 bases clipped from V and 4 bases from J, the junction kept 15 bases outside the gene matches. CDR3 size: 17 residues. From germline, CDR1 is LNHDA and CDR2 SQIVND (reference sequence). CDR3 region: CASSTLSLGTVPTEAFF. The CDR3, as DNA: TGTGCCAGTAGTACCCTGAGCTTGGGGACAGTCCCCACTGAAGCTTTCTTT.

The sample holds a few counts of this clone. The genes are TRBV6-2 or TRBV6-3 and TRBJ1-5; D gene uncertain. Trimming pared 1 base from V and 6 bases from J, leaving 10 bases between. This CDR3 is built from 14 residues. From germline, CDR1 is MNHEY and CDR2 SVGEGT. The CDR3 loop is CASSYFQERQPQHF. DNA for the CDR3: TGTGCCAGCAGTTACTTCCAGGAGCGTCAGCCCCAGCATTTT.

This chain uses TRBV7-3 with TRBJ1-1, with TRBD1 as a possible D gene (5 bases). The CDR3 is 13 amino acids. Between the trimmed V and J ends, which lost 2 bases and 5 bases, there was a span of 9 bases. In germline, CDR1 is SGHTA, CDR2 FQGTGA. The CDR3 loop reads CASSLGGGTEAFF. The CDR3 nucleotides are TGTGCCAGCAGCTTAGGGGGAGGTACTGAAGCTTTCTTT.

The chain employs TRBV29-1 and TRBJ1-1, with D possibly TRBD1 on 6 matching bases. The CDR3 runs to 12 residues. Trimming took 7 bases from V and 1 from J, leaving 10 bases between them. Germline CDR1 reads SQVTM; CDR2 reads ANQGSEA. Written as DNA, the CDR3 is TGCAGCGGCTACAGGGCGAACACTGAAGCTTTCTTT. Its protein is CSGYRANTEAFF.

Note on this clone: This same CDR3 is encoded by further DNA sequences in the sample. This chain joins TRBV7-2 and TRBJ2-5; possibly TRBD2 for D (5 bases). The CDR3 loop spans 14 amino acids. Germline assignment: CDR1 SGHTA and CDR2 FQGNSA. V gave up 4 bases and J gave up 5 bases, with 14 bases separating them. The CDR3 bases are TGTGCCAGCAGCTCACTAGGCCTACTGGAGACCCAGTACTTC. This translates into CASSSLGLLETQYF.

The rearrangement uses TRBV5-1 and TRBJ2-5; 8 bases map to TRBD1. In germline, CDR1 is SGHRS, CDR2 YFSETQ. Unmatched junction bases numbered 8, after V lost 4 bases and J lost 6 bases. The CDR3 consists of 14 residues. The DNA for the CDR3 is TGCGCCAGCAGCCCGTCAGGGGGCGAGCAGACCCAGTACTTC. Its translation: CASSPSGGEQTQYF.

The chain couples TRBV28 to TRBJ1-1; no firm D call. CDR1 is MDHEN and CDR2 is SYDVKM in the germline V gene. The germline V and J ends were trimmed by 6 bases and 6 bases, with 11 bases remaining between them. The CDR3 covers 12 residues. Here the CDR3 DNA reads TGTGCCAGCAGCCCTAGCTGGGCTGAAGCTTTCTTT. Residues: CASSPSWAEAFF. Filled out from reference TRBV28 and TRBJ1-1, the complete variable domain reads DVKVTQSSRYLVKRTGEKVFLECVQDMDHENMFWYRQDPGLGLRLIYFSYDVKMKEKGDIPEGYSVSREKKERFSLILESASTNQTSMYLCASSPSWAEAFFGQGTRLTVV.

This sequence joins TRBV28 and TRBJ2-7; 7 nucleotides line up with TRBD2. Per the germline V gene, CDR1 is MDHEN and CDR2 is SYDVKM. Trimming cost V 7 bases and J 0 bases; bases outside gene matches: 9. This CDR3 spans 15 amino acids. The CDR3 is CASTPSGVSSYEQYF. In DNA form, the CDR3 reads TGTGCCAGCACACCTAGCGGAGTAAGCTCCTACGAGCAGTACTTC.

V is TRBV9 and J is TRBJ2-3, with 9 nucleotides matching TRBD2. V was pared by 6 bases and J by 5 bases, with 10 bases of the junction left unmatched. CDR3 length: 15 residues. The germline CDR1 and CDR2 sequences are SGDLS and YYNGEE. CDR3 nucleotide sequence: TGTGCCAGCACAGAACGAGCGGGAGGAGGAGATACGCAGTATTTT. Amino acids: CASTERAGGGDTQYF. Full variable domain (rest looked up from reference TRBV9 and TRBJ2-3): DSGVTQTPKHLITATGQRVTLRCSPRSGDLSVYWYQQSLDQGLQFLIQYYNGEERAKGNILERFSAQQFPDLHSELNLSSLELGDSALYFCASTERAGGGDTQYFGPGTRLTVL.

The rearrangement joins TRBV29-1 to TRBJ2-1; either TRBD1 or TRBD2 may fit D (6 bases each). Per the germline V gene, CDR1 is SQVTM and CDR2 is ANQGSEA. The CDR3 contains 12 residues. The ends were cut back, 3 bases at V and 15 bases at J, with 18 bases in the middle. Here the CDR3 reads CSVDGERGHRFF. The CDR3 DNA follows: TGCAGCGTTGACGGTGAACGGGGGCACCGGTTCTTC.

The chain combines TRBV7-8 with TRBJ1-6; D gene ambiguous. This CDR3 is built from 15 residues. Germline-derived CDR1 and CDR2 are SGHVS and FQNEAQ. V dropped 5 bases and J dropped 6 bases, with 14 bases sitting between them. The CDR3 sequence is CASSPSGSGNSPLHF. The CDR3 DNA sequence: TGTGCCAGCAGCCCCTCCGGTTCGGGTAATTCACCCCTCCACTTT.

The rearrangement joins TRBV7-9 to TRBJ1-5; D ambiguous. The germline CDR1 and CDR2 sequences are SEHNR and FQNEAQ (reference sequence). The CDR3 consists of 15 residues. Trimming removed 5 bases at V and 3 bases at J, with 14 bases between. Written as DNA, the CDR3 is TGTGCCAGCAGCCTGGTCGATGGGTTCAATCAGCCCCAGCATTTT. Its translation is CASSLVDGFNQPQHF.

The J gene is TRBJ1-1, the V gene TRBV6-2 or TRBV6-3, with TRBD1 matching 7 bases. Germline V gene lookup returns CDR1 MNHEY and CDR2 SVGEGT. CDR3 length: 15 amino acids. V lost 2 bases, J lost 1 base, and 4 bases stayed unmatched. CDR3 nucleotides: TGTGCCAGCAGTTACAGGGGGCCGGCGAACACTGAAGCTTTCTTT. Encoded protein: CASSYRGPANTEAFF.

V is TRBV27 and J is TRBJ2-5; no clear D gene. Trimming shortened V by 1 base and J by 5 bases, and 8 bases separated the two germline ends. The CDR3 loop spans 13 amino acids. Per germline, CDR1 MNHEY and CDR2 SMNVEV (reference sequence). CDR3 sequence (DNA): TGTGCCAGCAGTTTATGGCCCGAGGAGACCCAGTACTTC. It specifies CASSLWPEETQYF.

The gene calls are TRBV6-2 or TRBV6-3 and TRBJ1-1; weak D call: TRBD1 (6 bases). Germline CDR1 MNHEY, CDR2 SVGEGT. The CDR3 is 14 residues long. Between the trimmed V and J ends, which lost 2 bases and 5 bases, there was a span of 12 bases. The CDR3 nucleotides read TGTGCCAGCAGTTACGGACCTCAGGGGACTGAAGCTTTCTTT. This sequence encodes CASSYGPQGTEAFF.

This chain links TRBV4-3 with TRBJ2-7; 8 positions agree with TRBD2. Germline V gene sequence: CDR1 LGHNA, CDR2 YSLEER. The V segment lost 5 bases and the J segment 7 bases; nucleotides outside the gene matches: 10. This CDR3 is 14 amino acids long. CDR3 bases: TGCGCCAGCAGCTCAACAAGGACTAGCCGGGAGCAGTACTTC. This encodes CASSSTRTSREQYF.

The chain combines TRBV27 with TRBJ1-3; the D is unclear. The CDR3 extends over 13 amino acids. The germline gives CDR1 MNHEY, CDR2 SMNVEV (reference sequence). The germline V and J ends were trimmed by 6 bases and 0 bases, with 6 bases remaining between them. CDR3 sequence: CASRALSGNTIYF. CDR3 DNA: TGTGCCAGCAGGGCCCTCTCTGGAAACACCATATATTTT.

The chain carries TRBV3-1 (or the pseudogene TRBV3-2) and TRBJ1-1; TRBD1 is a possible D gene (6 bases). Germline CDR1 LGHDT, CDR2 YNNKEL (reference sequence). The ends were cut back, 6 bases at V and 8 bases at J, with 19 bases in the middle. This CDR3 spans 14 amino acids. This CDR3 is CASSSISGGLEAFF. DNA for the CDR3: TGTGCCAGCAGTTCAATTTCGGGGGGGCTAGAAGCTTTCTTT.

The V gene is TRBV5-1, the J gene TRBJ2-5; D unresolved. CDR3 size: 14 residues. The germline V gene encodes CDR1 SGHRS and CDR2 YFSETQ. The ends were cut back, 0 bases at V and 1 base at J, with 7 bases in the middle. This CDR3 reads CASSLVSSQETQYF. In DNA form, the CDR3 reads TGCGCCAGCAGCTTGGTTAGCAGCCAAGAGACCCAGTACTTC.

The V gene is TRBV6-6, the J gene TRBJ1-3; D call uncertain. Trimming shortened V by 7 bases and J by 4 bases, and 8 bases separated the two germline ends. The CDR3 length is 12 residues. From germline, CDR1 is MNHNY and CDR2 SVGAGI (reference sequence). The CDR3 reads CASKATGNTIYF. CDR3 sequence (DNA): TGTGCCAGCAAGGCCACCGGAAACACCATATATTTT.

The J gene is TRBJ1-4, the V gene TRBV12-2. TRBV12-2 is deemed a pseudogene. The length of the CDR3 is 13 residues. CDR3 nucleotide sequence: TGTGCAAGTCGCTTTCGCCGCGAAGAAAAACTGTTTTTT. It translates to CASRFRREEKLFF.